Below are 9 T cell receptor beta chains sequenced from a single sample in a study of cytomegalovirus exposure and HLA in healthy donors. The study ran its PCR with 60 Vbeta and 13 Jbeta primers. Sequencing used immunoSEQ multiplex PCR; TCRdb keeps in-frame clones, though not all of them. The sample lists roughly 110,000 clones, about 85% occurring once. The specimen was PBMCs. All receptors derive from a man between 25 and 39 years old in good health and CMV-seronegative.

This chain's CDR3 is CASSGTGSSGANVLTF. DNA for the CDR3: TGTGCCAGCAGTGGGACGGGAAGCTCTGGGGCCAACGTCCTGACTTTC. This rearrangement joins TRBV25-1 to TRBJ2-6; D possibly corresponds to TRBD2 (5 bases). The CDR3 contains 16 residues. Germline V gene lookup returns CDR1 MGHDK and CDR2 SYGVNS. V lost 4 bases and J 0 bases, leaving 10 bases between the germline ends.

V is TRBV7-6 and J is TRBJ2-3; TRBD2 matches at 11 bases. CDR3 length equals 16 residues. Germline loops: CDR1 SGHVS, CDR2 FNYEAQ. V shed 2 bases and J 7 bases; nucleotides not matched to a gene: 8. The CDR3 bases are TGTGCCAGCAGCTTATACGTAGCGGGGGGGAGAAATACGCAGTATTTT. Translating it yields CASSLYVAGGRNTQYF.

J is TRBJ2-3 and V is TRBV30; TRBD2 matches at 7 bases. The germline V gene has CDR1 GTSNPN and CDR2 SVGIG (reference sequence). The CDR3 contains 18 residues. Unmatched junction bases numbered 18, after V lost 2 bases and J lost 4 bases. CDR3 in amino acids: CAWSTGLGRGSRSDTQYF. The DNA of the CDR3 is TGTGCCTGGAGTACGGGACTTGGGCGGGGGTCCCGCTCAGATACGCAGTATTTT.

The chain employs TRBV18 and TRBJ1-1; 8 bases are shared with TRBD1. The germline V gene has CDR1 KGHSH and CDR2 LQKENI. Trimming took 3 bases from V and 7 from J; bases not matched to a gene: 10. This CDR3 has 15 amino acids. The CDR3 DNA reads TGTGCCAGCTCACCCCAGACAGGGGCCGAGGGTGAAGCTTTCTTT. Residues: CASSPQTGAEGEAFF.

The V and J genes are TRBV6-1 and TRBJ2-7; TRBD2 matches at 14 bases. The CDR3 contains 16 residues. Germline assignment: CDR1 MNHNS and CDR2 SASEGT. With 4 bases clipped from V and 8 bases from J, the junction kept 10 bases outside the gene matches. The CDR3 is CASSAGLAGASFKQYF. CDR3 bases: TGTGCCAGCAGTGCGGGACTAGCGGGAGCAAGCTTCAAGCAGTACTTC.

V usage is TRBV5-1 and J usage is TRBJ2-5; 8 positions match TRBD2. The CDR3 is 14 amino acids. The V and J ends lost 6 bases and 5 bases, in that order; junction bases with no gene match: 9. Germline assignment: CDR1 SGHRS and CDR2 YFSETQ. The CDR3 bases are TGCGCCAGCACCCTGGGTAGCGGGATGGAGACCCAGTACTTC. As protein: CASTLGSGMETQYF.

The chain recombines TRBV5-4 with TRBJ2-4; the D gene is possibly TRBD2 (6 bases). This CDR3 has 17 amino acids. V was cut by 3 bases and J by 2 bases, with 18 bases left in between. CDR1 and CDR2 (germline): SGHNT, YYREEE (reference sequence). CDR3 DNA: TGTGCCAGCAGCTACTTTAGCGGCGGGAAATCCAAAAACATTCAGTACTTC. It translates to CASSYFSGGKSKNIQYF. Full variable domain (outside the CDR3, taken from reference TRBV5-4 and TRBJ2-4): ETGVTQSPTHLIKTRGQQVTLRCSSQSGHNTVSWYQQALGQGPQFIFQYYREEENGRGNFPPRFSGLQFPNYSSELNVNALELDDSALYLCASSYFSGGKSKNIQYFGAGTRLSVL.

The rearrangement links TRBV27 to TRBJ2-1; D remains unclear. Germline lookup yields CDR1 MNHEY and CDR2 SMNVEV (reference sequence). Trimming took off 6 bases at V and 8 bases at J, with 11 bases between the two ends. The CDR3 runs to 12 residues. The DNA for the CDR3 is TGTGCCAGCAGAGTCCCGGTGGATGAGCAGTTCTTC. Its translation: CASRVPVDEQFF.

This chain uses TRBV7-6 with TRBJ2-3; no clear D. The CDR3 contains 13 residues. Germline loops: CDR1 SGHVS, CDR2 FNYEAQ. Deletions cut 4 bases from V and 1 base from J, with 6 bases between. CDR3 nucleotides: TGTGCCAGCAGCTCCTCTCGCACAGATACGCAGTATTTT. Protein sequence: CASSSSRTDTQYF.